One and the same sample provided the 8 T cell receptor beta chains below, sequenced in a study of T cells in Graves' hyperthyroidism and ophthalmopathy. RNA transcripts were the template for amplifying TCR beta CDR3 regions. When the TCR CDR3 underwent first-round RT-PCR, the HTBI primer set was used. TCRdb redid the calling of the multiplex PCR reads with MiXCR, one entry per CDR3 protein. This table has 600,000 to 650,000 distinct CDR3 sequences, about a fifth appearing once. Sequenced: blood. Source of these receptors: a man in his thirties or forties with Graves' ophthalmopathy.

This chain links TRBV27 with TRBJ1-4, with D perhaps TRBD1 (6 bases). Deletions cut 6 bases from V and 2 bases from J, with 10 bases between. Looked up from germline, CDR1 is MNHEY and CDR2 is SMNVEV (reference sequence). The CDR3 length is 14 residues. Here the CDR3 DNA reads TGTGCCAGCAGAACAGGGAACACTAATGAAAAACTGTTTTTT. This translates into CASRTGNTNEKLFF.

The chain carries TRBV10-1 and TRBJ2-3; the match to TRBD2 covers 8 bases. The CDR3 spans 18 residues. Germline V gene data show CDR1 as WNHNN and CDR2 as SYGVQD (reference sequence). J gave up 8 bases and V 4 bases, and 20 bases lay outside the gene matches. The CDR3 reads CASSVDREASGPSFTQYF. The CDR3 DNA follows: TGCGCCAGCAGTGTGGACCGCGAGGCTAGCGGGCCTTCCTTTACGCAGTATTTT.

This clonotype was seen only a few times. CDR3 residues: CASSSPTSGGIGFF. The CDR3 coding sequence is TGTGCCAGCAGTTCTCCAACTAGCGGGGGGATCGGGTTCTTC. V and J are TRBV28 and TRBJ2-1, with 12 bases aligning to TRBD2. CDR1 and CDR2 from the germline V gene are MDHEN and SYDVKM. With V trimmed by 4 bases and J by 15 bases, 10 bases remained unmatched. The length of the CDR3 is 14 residues.

Many counts were recorded for this clonotype. The V call is TRBV20-1, the J call TRBJ1-5; unclear D gene. CDR3 length: 12 residues. Germline CDR1 reads DFQATT; CDR2 reads SNEGSKA (reference sequence). The V and J ends lost 2 bases and 7 bases respectively, with 9 bases between them. The CDR3 DNA sequence: TGCAGTGCTAGACGGGGTGGACAGCCCCAGCATTTT. Translating gives CSARRGGQPQHF.

The J gene is TRBJ2-5, the V gene TRBV2; no clear D. From germline, CDR1 is SNHLY and CDR2 FYNNEI. With 2 bases removed from V and 5 bases from J, the gap between germline ends came to 9 bases. The CDR3 has 13 amino acids. In nucleotides, the CDR3 is TGTGCCAGCAGTGAACAAGGGTTCGAGACCCAGTACTTC. Its translation is CASSEQGFETQYF.

The gene calls are TRBV7-9 and TRBJ2-3, with a tentative D call TRBD2 (5 bases). Germline CDR1 reads SEHNR; CDR2 reads FQNEAQ (reference sequence). The length of the CDR3 is 16 residues. V shed 5 bases and J shed 5 bases, with 20 bases lying between them. CDR3 coding DNA: TGTGCCAGCAGCGCAATGACTGGGCGGGCCGGAGATACGCAGTATTTT. This sequence encodes CASSAMTGRAGDTQYF.

The chain carries TRBV20-1 and TRBJ2-5; 11 nucleotides match TRBD2. With V trimmed by 0 bases and J by 13 bases, 13 bases remained unmatched. The CDR3 runs to 15 residues. The germline CDR1 and CDR2 sequences are DFQATT and SNEGSKA (reference sequence). CDR3 coding DNA: TGCAGTGCTAGAGATACGGATAGCGGGAGGGCCCCCAGGTACTTC. This translates into CSARDTDSGRAPRYF.

This clonotype was found a few times. The chain recombines TRBV30 with TRBJ2-3; 7 bases are a match to TRBD1. The V gene end was trimmed by 5 bases and the J gene end by 6 bases; junction bases not matched to a gene: 8. In germline, CDR1 is GTSNPN, CDR2 SVGIG (reference sequence). The CDR3 totals 13 residues. The CDR3 reads CAWCLTGEDTQYF. The DNA of the CDR3 is TGTGCCTGGTGTCTTACAGGGGAGGATACGCAGTATTTT.